Listed here are 23 T cell receptor beta chains from one sample, sequenced in a study of cytomegalovirus exposure and HLA in healthy donors. This PCR relied on a set of 60 Vbeta primers and 13 Jbeta primers. The protocol was immunoSEQ multiplex PCR, while the TCRdb copy is restricted to in-frame clones and leaves out a portion. The table includes some 200,000 clones, more than 60% detected once. The specimen was PBMCs. All receptors derive from a girl aged 2 to 10 in good health and CMV-seronegative.

The V and J genes are TRBV5-1 and TRBJ1-3, with D hard to call. Per the germline V gene, CDR1 is SGHRS and CDR2 is YFSETQ. The ends were cut back, 0 bases at V and 0 bases at J, with 13 bases in the middle. CDR3 length equals 17 residues. CDR3 nucleotides: TGCGCCAGCAGCTTGGCGTATGGAGTGGACTCTGGAAACACCATATATTTT. Its translation: CASSLAYGVDSGNTIYF. Full variable domain (remainder filled in from reference TRBV5-1 and TRBJ1-3): KAGVTQTPRYLIKTRGQQVTLSCSPISGHRSVSWYQQTPGQGLQFLFEYFSETQRNKGNFPGRFSGRQFSNSRSEMNVSTLELGDSALYLCASSLAYGVDSGNTIYFGEGSWLTVV.

This clone has a single count. The V gene is TRBV5-1, the J gene TRBJ2-5; possible D gene TRBD1, 6 bases. Trimming removed 3 bases at V and 4 bases at J, with 19 bases between. Germline lookup yields CDR1 SGHRS and CDR2 YFSETQ. The CDR3 extends over 16 amino acids. CDR3 sequence reads: CASSSPSGTSGETQYF. CDR3 DNA sequence: TGCGCCAGCAGCTCACCCTCCGGGACAAGCGGAGAGACCCAGTACTTC.

The CDR3 DNA is TGTGCCAGCAGGGTAGGACTAGCGGGGAACGAGCAGTACTTC. Protein: CASRVGLAGNEQYF. This chain links TRBV2 with TRBJ2-7; 12 nucleotides line up with TRBD2. With V trimmed by 6 bases and J by 5 bases, 5 bases remained unmatched. There are 14 residues in the CDR3. Germline assignment: CDR1 SNHLY and CDR2 FYNNEI.

V is TRBV11-2 and J is TRBJ2-7; D call uncertain. The V and J ends lost 2 bases and 7 bases respectively, with 12 bases between them. The CDR3 runs 13 residues. The V gene's germline CDR1 is SGHAT and CDR2 FQNNGV. CDR3 coding DNA: TGTGCCAGCAGCTTATCAACCGGAGCTGAGCAGTACTTC. It is translated as CASSLSTGAEQYF.

The rearrangement joins TRBV10-1 to TRBJ2-3; 8 bases map to TRBD2. The V segment lost 5 bases and the J segment 3 bases; nucleotides outside the gene matches: 7. The CDR3 runs 15 residues. The V gene's germline CDR1 is WNHNN and CDR2 SYGVQD (reference sequence). In DNA, the CDR3 is TGCGCCAGCAGTTCTGGAAGCGGGAGAACAGATACGCAGTATTTT. As protein: CASSSGSGRTDTQYF.

V is TRBV29-1 and J is TRBJ1-2; TRBD1 matches at 8 bases. Germline V gene sequence: CDR1 SQVTM, CDR2 ANQGSEA. After removal of 0 bases from V and 7 bases from J, the junction contained 7 bases not matched to a gene. The length of the CDR3 is 14 residues. CDR3 in DNA: TGCAGCGTTGAAGATCGGGCAGGGGGCATTGGCTACACCTTC. Its protein product is CSVEDRAGGIGYTF.

The CDR3 DNA reads TGTGCCAGCAGCTTAGCGAGGTCCAACAGGGATATTTATGGCTACACCTTC. Protein product: CASSLARSNRDIYGYTF. V gene TRBV7-9 combines with J gene TRBJ1-2; weak D call: TRBD1 (6 bases). V was clipped by 0 bases and J by 5 bases, with 19 bases between them. The germline CDR1 and CDR2 sequences are SEHNR and FQNEAQ (reference sequence). The CDR3 contains 17 residues.

The chain carries TRBV4-1 and TRBJ1-2; TRBD1 matches 7 bases. Losses at the gene ends were 0 bases for V and 7 bases for J; bases not matched to a gene: 11. Germline-derived CDR1 and CDR2 are MGHRA and YSYEKL. CDR3 length equals 16 residues. The CDR3 sequence: CASSQDQSRQGRGYTF. The CDR3 nucleotides read TGCGCCAGCAGCCAAGATCAGTCTAGACAGGGACGTGGCTACACCTTC.

The chain employs TRBV18 and TRBJ2-7; tentative D call: TRBD2 (6 bases). The CDR3 spans 13 residues. The germline V gene encodes CDR1 KGHSH and CDR2 LQKENI. V was cut by 2 bases and J by 7 bases, with 12 bases left in between. The CDR3 DNA reads TGTGCCAGCTCACCATTAAAGGGAGGTGAGCAGTACTTC. Translation: CASSPLKGGEQYF.

This clone was counted a few times. The chain joins TRBV18 to TRBJ2-7; TRBD1 matches 8 bases. J gave up 4 bases and V 2 bases, and 7 bases lay outside the gene matches. Germline V gives CDR1 KGHSH, CDR2 LQKENI. This CDR3 is 15 amino acids long. CDR3 nucleotide sequence: TGTGCCAGCTCACCAGGGACAGGTGGAGGATACGAGCAGTACTTC. Protein sequence: CASSPGTGGGYEQYF.

This clone has more than one count but fewer than ten. CDR3: CASSIGPRGSPLHF. Written as DNA, the CDR3 is TGTGCCAGTAGTATCGGGCCCAGGGGTTCACCCCTCCACTTT. The chain combines TRBV19 with TRBJ1-6; D is perhaps TRBD1 (6 bases). Between the trimmed V and J ends, which lost 3 bases and 9 bases, there was a span of 12 bases. The CDR3 contains 14 residues. Looked up from germline, CDR1 is LNHDA and CDR2 is SQIVND (reference sequence).

The chain uses TRBV5-1 and TRBJ2-1, with TRBD2 identical over 16 bases. The germline V gene encodes CDR1 SGHRS and CDR2 YFSETQ. This CDR3 comprises 18 residues. J was trimmed by 9 bases and V by 3 bases; bases with no gene match: 12. CDR3 in DNA: TGCGCCAGCAGCTACGGGACTAGCGGGGGGGCGTGGGACGGTGAGCAGTTCTTC. Residues: CASSYGTSGGAWDGEQFF.

This clone was observed a few times. The CDR3 loop reads CASSLGLAGSTDTQYF. CDR3 bases: TGTGCCAGCAGCTTAGGACTAGCGGGGAGTACAGATACGCAGTATTTT. The chain is built from TRBV7-9 and TRBJ2-3; 11 nucleotides line up with TRBD2. The CDR3 contains 16 residues. Looked up from germline, CDR1 is SEHNR and CDR2 is FQNEAQ (reference sequence). The trim removed 1 base at V and 3 bases at J, leaving 3 bases unmatched.

The J gene is TRBJ1-1, the V gene TRBV2, with D perhaps matching TRBD1 (5 bases). Trimming removed 2 bases from V and 0 bases from J, with 7 bases in between. The germline V gene has CDR1 SNHLY and CDR2 FYNNEI. The CDR3 is 14 residues long. CDR3 sequence reads: CASSEQGLNTEAFF. Written as DNA, the CDR3 is TGTGCCAGCAGTGAACAGGGTTTGAACACTGAAGCTTTCTTT.

This chain uses TRBV10-3 with TRBJ2-5, with a possible D match to TRBD2 (6 bases). Per the germline V gene, CDR1 is ENHRY and CDR2 is SYGVKD. Trimming cost V 0 bases and J 5 bases, with 13 bases left between them. This CDR3 comprises 15 residues. The CDR3 nucleotides are TGTGCCATCAGTGAGTCTTACGGGAGCGGGGAGACCCAGTACTTC. Its translation: CAISESYGSGETQYF.

The gene calls are TRBV19 and TRBJ1-2; D remains unclear. V was pared by 3 bases and J by 8 bases, with 13 bases between. The length of the CDR3 is 13 residues. CDR1 is LNHDA and CDR2 is SQIVND in the germline V gene (reference sequence). CDR3 amino acids: CASSMGEGGGYTF. DNA for the CDR3: TGTGCCAGTAGTATGGGAGAGGGAGGCGGCTACACCTTC.

This chain joins TRBV15 and TRBJ1-6; D is perhaps TRBD1 (6 bases). CDR1 and CDR2 (germline): LNHNV, YYDKDF (reference sequence). Trimming took off 6 bases at V and 8 bases at J, with 17 bases between the two ends. This CDR3 is 15 amino acids long. The CDR3 sequence: CATRTGLRWDSPLHF. In DNA, the CDR3 is TGTGCCACCAGGACAGGCCTACGGTGGGATTCACCCCTCCACTTT. The full variable domain, in which reference TRBV15 and TRBJ1-6 provide the parts outside the CDR3, is DAMVIQNPRYQVTQFGKPVTLSCSQTLNHNVMYWYQQKSSQAPKLLFHYYDKDFNNEADTPDNFQSRRPNTSFCFLDIRSPGLGDTAMYLCATRTGLRWDSPLHFGNGTRLTVT.

V is TRBV2 and J is TRBJ1-1; a possible D gene is TRBD1 (5 bases). CDR1 is SNHLY and CDR2 is FYNNEI in the germline V gene. V lost 5 bases and J lost 2, with 24 bases in between. The CDR3 length is 18 residues. The CDR3 spells CASSQMQGLFRLNTEAFF. In DNA form, the CDR3 reads TGTGCCAGCAGTCAGATGCAGGGCCTCTTTCGACTCAACACTGAAGCTTTCTTT.

This chain uses TRBV9 with TRBJ2-7; D perhaps matches TRBD2 (5 bases). The CDR3 totals 14 residues. CDR1 and CDR2 from the germline V gene are SGDLS and YYNGEE. V dropped 3 bases and J dropped 0 bases, with 10 bases sitting between them. CDR3: CASSADSSSYEQYF. The DNA of the CDR3 is TGTGCCAGCAGCGCGGACTCAAGCTCCTACGAGCAGTACTTC.

The rearrangement uses TRBV10-3 and TRBJ1-1; 8 nucleotides match TRBD1. The germline V gene encodes CDR1 ENHRY and CDR2 SYGVKD. This CDR3 has 12 amino acids. V shed 10 bases and J 1 base; nucleotides not matched to a gene: 2. The DNA of the CDR3 is TGTGCCACCAGGGGGCCGAACACTGAAGCTTTCTTT. Translation: CATRGPNTEAFF.

The rearrangement uses TRBV7-9 and TRBJ2-5, with 9 bases lining up with TRBD2. The V and J ends lost 4 bases and 5 bases, in that order; junction bases with no gene match: 8. CDR3 length: 15 amino acids. Germline CDR1 is SEHNR and CDR2 is FQNEAQ (reference sequence). As DNA, the CDR3 is TGTGCCAGCAGCTACCGGATAGCGGGAGAGGAGACCCAGTACTTC. Translated, it gives CASSYRIAGEETQYF. Full variable domain (rest looked up from reference TRBV7-9 and TRBJ2-5): DTGVSQNPRHKITKRGQNVTFRCDPISEHNRLYWYRQTLGQGPEFLTYFQNEAQLEKSRLLSDRFSAERPKGSFSTLEIQRTEQGDSAMYLCASSYRIAGEETQYFGPGTRLLVL.

This CDR3 reads CASRLLSGSAFF. The DNA for the CDR3 is TGTGCCAGCAGGCTCCTCTCGGGATCAGCTTTCTTT. The V call is TRBV2, the J call TRBJ1-1, with unresolved D. CDR3 length: 12 residues. V was trimmed by 6 bases and J by 10 bases, leaving 15 bases between them. CDR1 SNHLY and CDR2 FYNNEI come from the germline V gene.

This chain links TRBV29-1 with TRBJ1-1; a weak D match, TRBD1 (6 bases). CDR1 is SQVTM and CDR2 is ANQGSEA in the germline V gene. This CDR3 has 12 residues. Trimming stripped 3 bases from V and 5 bases from J, with 10 bases between. CDR3 in amino acids: CSVEEGGTEAFF. The CDR3 DNA sequence: TGCAGCGTTGAGGAGGGGGGGACTGAAGCTTTCTTT. Variable domain in full (rest from reference TRBV29-1 and TRBJ1-1): SAVISQKPSRDICQRGTSLTIQCQVDSQVTMMFWYRQQPGQSLTLIATANQGSEATYESGFVIDKFPISRPNLTFSTLTVSNMSPEDSSIYLCSVEEGGTEAFFGQGTRLTVV.